This T cell receptor (beta chain) was recorded in a study of shared clonotypes between healthy human individuals. The table came from immunoSEQ multiplex PCR; TCRdb's copy has only in-frame clones and leaves some out. The sample carries roughly 1,100,000 clones, approximately 72% recorded once. General study points: Memory subsets generally showed lower estimated richness than naive subsets.

On this clone: Antigen: not known.

Donors included only healthy HIV-negative adults lacking recent acute infections or vaccinations. V lost 0 bases and J lost 5, with 15 bases in between. Germline V gene data show CDR1 as SGHRS and CDR2 as YFSETQ. This CDR3 region has 16 residues. The receptor was derived from a man younger than 30 in good health. The chain employs TRBV5-1 and TRBJ2-1; the D call may be TRBD1 or TRBD2 (5 bases each). The specimen was memory CD4+ T cells sorted from blood. Regarding subset: CD45RA-negative fraction. The CDR3 loop is CASSLGAGTVDNEQFF. CDR3 coding DNA: TGCGCCAGCAGCTTGGGGGCCGGGACGGTAGACAATGAGCAGTTCTTC. Based on the CDR3 plus reference TRBV5-1 and TRBJ2-1, the full variable domain is KAGVTQTPRYLIKTRGQQVTLSCSPISGHRSVSWYQQTPGQGLQFLFEYFSETQRNKGNFPGRFSGRQFSNSRSEMNVSTLELGDSALYLCASSLGAGTVDNEQFFGPGTRLTVL.